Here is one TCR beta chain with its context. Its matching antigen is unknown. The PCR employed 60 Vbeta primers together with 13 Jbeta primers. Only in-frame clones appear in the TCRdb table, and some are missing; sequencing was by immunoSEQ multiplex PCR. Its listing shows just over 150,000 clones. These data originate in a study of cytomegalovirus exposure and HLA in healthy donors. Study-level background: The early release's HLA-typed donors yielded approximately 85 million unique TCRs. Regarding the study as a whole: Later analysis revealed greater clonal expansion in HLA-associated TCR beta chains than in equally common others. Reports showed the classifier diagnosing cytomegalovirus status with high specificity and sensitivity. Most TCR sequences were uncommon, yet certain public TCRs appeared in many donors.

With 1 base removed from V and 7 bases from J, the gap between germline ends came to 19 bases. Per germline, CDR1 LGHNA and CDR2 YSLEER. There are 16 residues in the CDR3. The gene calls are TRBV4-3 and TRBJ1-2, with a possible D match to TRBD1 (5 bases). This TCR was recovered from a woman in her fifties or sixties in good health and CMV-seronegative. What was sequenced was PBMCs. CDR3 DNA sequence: TGCGCCAGCAGCCAAGGTTCGGGCGCCGGCGGGGGTGGCTACACCTTC. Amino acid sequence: CASSQGSGAGGGGYTF.